Presented here are 19 T cell receptor beta chains from one specimen sequenced in a study of T cell responses to AZD1222 COVID-19 vaccine. The data were produced by immunoSEQ multiplex PCR, yet TCRdb's version contains in-frame clones alone and is incomplete. The sample yields about 150,000 clones, approximately 90% seen once. The sample consisted of peripheral blood, taken on day 0 of AZD1222 vaccination. These receptors were obtained from an adult in good health.

This rearrangement joins TRBV18 to TRBJ2-1; 9 nucleotides match TRBD2. The CDR3 is 16 residues long. The germline V gene encodes CDR1 KGHSH and CDR2 LQKENI. V lost 0 bases, J lost 2 bases, and 2 bases stayed unmatched. CDR3 sequence (DNA): TGTGCCAGCTCACCACCTAAGCGGGGGGCCTACAATGAGCAGTTCTTC. Residues: CASSPPKRGAYNEQFF.

V is TRBV7-8 and J is TRBJ1-1, with a weak D call TRBD1 (6 bases). The CDR3 length is 14 residues. Germline CDR1 SGHVS, CDR2 FQNEAQ. Trimming took 5 bases from V and 5 from J, leaving 15 bases between them. This CDR3 reads CASSRPLTGTEAFF. Written as DNA, the CDR3 is TGTGCCAGCAGCCGCCCTCTCACAGGGACTGAAGCTTTCTTT.

As for this clone: This clone may be a read error of a much larger clone one base away. This CDR3 is also generated by other DNA sequences in the sample. The chain carries TRBV5-1 and TRBJ2-7; D is unclear. The V gene's germline CDR1 is SGHRS and CDR2 YFSETQ. The CDR3 has 16 residues. Trimming removed 1 base at V and 5 bases at J, with 19 bases between. CDR3 coding DNA: TGCGCCAGCAGCTTGATTTCCGTACCGAGTGCGAACGAGCAGTACTTC. This sequence encodes CASSLISVPSANEQYF.

The chain recombines TRBV23-1 with TRBJ1-5, with D unclear. TRBV23-1 is designated an ORF whose function remains uncertain. Trimming removed 3 bases from V and 0 bases from J, with 12 bases in between. CDR3 length: 16 residues. The CDR3: CASSHVFPDSNQPQHF. The CDR3 DNA is TGCGCCAGCAGTCATGTCTTCCCAGATAGCAATCAGCCCCAGCATTTT.

This rearrangement joins TRBV19 to TRBJ2-6, with D tentatively TRBD2 (6 bases). CDR1 and CDR2 from the germline V gene are LNHDA and SQIVND (reference sequence). The CDR3 runs to 16 residues. Trimming took 10 bases from V and 0 from J, leaving 16 bases between them. As DNA, the CDR3 is TGTGCCACCCTTCCCCGGGGGAGCTCTGGGGCCAACGTCCTGACTTTC. Translated: CATLPRGSSGANVLTF. The full variable domain, with the rest looked up from reference TRBV19 and TRBJ2-6, is DGGITQSPKYLFRKEGQNVTLSCEQNLNHDAMYWYRQDPGQGLRLIYYSQIVNDFQKGDIAEGYSVSREKKESFPLTVTSAQKNPTAFYLCATLPRGSSGANVLTFGAGSRLTVL.

V and J are TRBV20-1 and TRBJ2-7; no definite D call. Germline CDR1 reads DFQATT; CDR2 reads SNEGSKA (reference sequence). V was clipped by 5 bases and J by 0 bases, with 8 bases between them. The CDR3 contains 12 residues. The DNA for the CDR3 is TGCAGTGCTGGTGATAACTCCTACGAGCAGTACTTC. Translating it yields CSAGDNSYEQYF.

The rearrangement links TRBV28 to TRBJ1-6; 11 bases map to TRBD1. The V segment lost 7 bases and the J segment 7 bases; nucleotides outside the gene matches: 9. This CDR3 has 16 residues. Per germline, CDR1 MDHEN and CDR2 SYDVKM. In nucleotides, the CDR3 is TGTGCCAGCACCCCCCGGGGACAGGGGGGCAATTCACCCCTCCACTTT. It is translated as CASTPRGQGGNSPLHF.

The chain recombines TRBV6-2 or TRBV6-3 with TRBJ2-7, with a weak D call TRBD2 (6 bases). Germline assignment: CDR1 MNHEY and CDR2 SVGEGT. Trimming removed 0 bases from V and 5 bases from J, with 8 bases in between. CDR3 length: 13 amino acids. The CDR3 protein is CASSYSEGHEQYF. In DNA form, the CDR3 reads TGTGCCAGCAGTTACTCGGAGGGCCACGAGCAGTACTTC.

This chain links TRBV27 with TRBJ2-7; 7 bases map to TRBD1. The V gene's germline CDR1 is MNHEY and CDR2 SMNVEV (reference sequence). The CDR3 sequence is 14 residues long. J gave up 6 bases and V 6 bases, and 11 bases lay outside the gene matches. The CDR3, as DNA: TGTGCCAGCAGCGAAGACAGGGTAGGAGGCGAGCAGTACTTC. Its protein product is CASSEDRVGGEQYF.

This chain uses TRBV28 with TRBJ2-7; the match to TRBD1 covers 7 bases. Germline V gene data show CDR1 as MDHEN and CDR2 as SYDVKM. V shed 3 bases and J 0 bases; nucleotides not matched to a gene: 5. The CDR3 consists of 15 residues. The CDR3 protein is CASSFPQGVSYEQYF. The DNA for the CDR3 is TGTGCCAGCAGTTTTCCGCAGGGGGTCTCCTACGAGCAGTACTTC. The variable domain in full, with the rest retrieved from reference TRBV28 and TRBJ2-7, is DVKVTQSSRYLVKRTGEKVFLECVQDMDHENMFWYRQDPGLGLRLIYFSYDVKMKEKGDIPEGYSVSREKKERFSLILESASTNQTSMYLCASSFPQGVSYEQYFGPGTRLTVT.

The V call is TRBV7-6, the J call TRBJ1-6; no clear D gene. The CDR3 is 15 amino acids. V dropped 0 bases and J dropped 9 bases, with 12 bases sitting between them. Germline V gene lookup returns CDR1 SGHVS and CDR2 FNYEAQ. CDR3: CASSLADRVASPLHF. For the CDR3, the DNA is TGTGCCAGCAGCTTAGCGGACCGAGTTGCTTCACCCCTCCACTTT.

The chain employs TRBV29-1 and TRBJ2-1; tentative D call: TRBD2 (7 bases). CDR1 is SQVTM and CDR2 is ANQGSEA in the germline V gene. CDR3 size: 14 residues. V lost 4 bases, J lost 5 bases, and 15 bases lay in between. The chain's CDR3 is CSVVLAGANNEQFF. In DNA, the CDR3 is TGCAGCGTTGTCTTGGCGGGGGCGAACAATGAGCAGTTCTTC.

CDR3 loop: CASSPAGLVETQYF. The CDR3 nucleotides read TGTGCCAGCTCACCGGCAGGGCTAGTGGAGACCCAGTACTTC. The genes are TRBV18 and TRBJ2-5; possibly TRBD1 for D (5 bases). Germline lookup yields CDR1 KGHSH and CDR2 LQKENI. This CDR3 region has 14 residues. Deletions cut 3 bases from V and 5 bases from J, with 13 bases between.

The chain links TRBV7-8 to TRBJ1-1; D gene uncertain. CDR1 is SGHVS and CDR2 is FQNEAQ in the germline V gene. Trimming pared 6 bases from V and 0 bases from J, leaving 14 bases between. The CDR3 runs to 15 residues. The DNA of the CDR3 is TGTGCCAGCAGTTATTCGGCCCTATTGAACACTGAAGCTTTCTTT. Its translation is CASSYSALLNTEAFF.

In its sample, this clone was seen a few times. The V and J genes are TRBV5-4 and TRBJ2-5, with a possible D match to TRBD1 (7 bases). V was clipped by 2 bases and J by 5 bases, with 16 bases between them. Looked up from germline, CDR1 is SGHNT and CDR2 is YYREEE (reference sequence). CDR3 length equals 15 residues. The chain's CDR3 is CASSFLGSGGETQYF. The DNA of the CDR3 is TGTGCCAGCAGCTTCTTGGGTTCAGGGGGGGAGACCCAGTACTTC. Variable domain in full (rest from reference TRBV5-4 and TRBJ2-5): ETGVTQSPTHLIKTRGQQVTLRCSSQSGHNTVSWYQQALGQGPQFIFQYYREEENGRGNFPPRFSGLQFPNYSSELNVNALELDDSALYLCASSFLGSGGETQYFGPGTRLLVL.

This clone is a singleton in its sample. The V and J genes are TRBV7-9 and TRBJ2-3, with TRBD2 matching over 13 bases. CDR3 size: 15 residues. Germline loops: CDR1 SEHNR, CDR2 FQNEAQ (reference sequence). J gave up 4 bases and V 4 bases, and 2 bases lay outside the gene matches. Here the CDR3 DNA reads TGTGCCAGCAGCTCGGGACTAGCGGGACCAGATACGCAGTATTTT. It encodes CASSSGLAGPDTQYF.

This clone was counted between two and nine times. The chain recombines TRBV10-3 with TRBJ1-2; TRBD1 aligns across 9 bases. V trimming: 6 bases; J trimming: 2 bases; junction bases outside the gene matches: 1. The germline V gene has CDR1 ENHRY and CDR2 SYGVKD. The CDR3 length is 13 residues. The CDR3 bases are TGTGCCATCAGAGGACAGGGGAACTATGGCTACACCTTC. Protein product: CAIRGQGNYGYTF.

The V and J genes are TRBV7-2 and TRBJ2-3; no clear D. Per germline, CDR1 SGHTA and CDR2 FQGNSA. V was clipped by 6 bases and J by 4 bases, with 5 bases between them. This CDR3 comprises 11 residues. Here the CDR3 DNA reads TGTGCCAGCAGTATAGCAGATACGCAGTATTTT. It specifies CASSIADTQYF.

The V call is TRBV6-6, the J call TRBJ1-2, with 9 bases fitting TRBD1. V shed 5 bases, J shed 3 bases, and the junction held 4 bases outside the gene matches. Germline V lookup: CDR1 MNHNY, CDR2 SVGAGI (reference sequence). This CDR3 contains 14 residues. The CDR3 loop reads CASSGRDRDYGYTF. CDR3 in DNA: TGTGCCAGCAGTGGAAGGGACAGGGACTATGGCTACACCTTC.